The rows below give T cell receptor beta chains drawn from one sample of a study of OX40 agonist ivuxolimab in advanced cancers. TCRdb's table, derived via immunoSEQ multiplex PCR, lists solely in-frame clones and lacks some. The sample records tens of thousands of clones, around 77% being singletons. Source: CD4+ or CD8+ T cells sorted from blood, taken in a trial of the OX40 agonist ivuxolimab. Receptor source: an adult with an advanced solid tumor such as melanoma, head and neck, liver or kidney cancer. Both conserved end residues are part of each CDR3. The D gene is left open where the match is weak.

j_call	v_call	d_call	cdr3_aa
TRBJ2-7	TRBV5-1	-	CASSLLGEQYF
TRBJ2-1	TRBV7-9	-	CASRASGGGGSDEQFF
TRBJ1-1	TRBV9	-	CASSVERGTEAFF
TRBJ1-2	TRBV5-6	-	CASSLGGGLLGYTF
TRBJ2-7	TRBV7-9	-	CASNRNPYEQYF
TRBJ2-7	TRBV13	-	CASSLVGVSFSSYEQYF
TRBJ2-5	TRBV27	TRBD1	CASRPGQGYQETQYF
TRBJ2-2	TRBV6-5	TRBD1	CASSYGTGKPGELFF
-	TRBV18	TRBD1	CASSPGQGSYEQYF
TRBJ1-5	TRBV7-2	-	CASSPTGYSNQPQHF
TRBJ1-5	TRBV19	-	CASARHPSNQPQHF
TRBJ2-2	TRBV20-1	-	CSAILDGELFF
TRBJ1-2	TRBV5-6	-	CASSLGRAYTF
TRBJ1-2	TRBV5-6	-	CASSLGQGRYYGYTF
TRBJ1-3	TRBV5-6	-	CASSLAKGGASGNTIYF
TRBJ1-1	TRBV9	-	CASSYGDTEAFF
TRBJ2-7	TRBV7-9	-	CASSLVGRTAYEQYF
TRBJ2-1	TRBV6-6	TRBD1	CASSLLGQEYNEQFF
TRBJ1-5	TRBV7-9	TRBD1	CASSLGQGLINQPQHF
TRBJ2-1	TRBV19	-	CASSPSGYDEQFF
TRBJ1-2	TRBV27	-	CASSAGAGWNNYGYTF
TRBJ2-1	TRBV6-4	-	CASSPFDSYNEQFF
TRBJ1-2	TRBV7-2	-	CASSLTPGRYGYTF
TRBJ2-1	TRBV7-3	-	CASSASGARSYNEQFF
TRBJ2-7	TRBV7-9	-	CASSPYEQYF
TRBJ2-7	TRBV27	TRBD1	CASRPSTGSWHEQYF
TRBJ2-7	TRBV5-6	TRBD2	CASSFSSGGANEQYF
TRBJ2-5	TRBV23-1	TRBD1	CASSQPRTGLVGETQYF
TRBJ2-1	TRBV15	TRBD2	CATAPVPSGGTGEQFF
TRBJ2-7	TRBV6-1	TRBD2	CASSEAFIGDYSYEQYF
TRBJ1-2	TRBV27	-	CASSTQPGRNYGYTF
TRBJ2-1	TRBV21-1	-	CASSKAGQGYNEQFF
TRBJ2-7	TRBV10-3	TRBD2	CAASGGLAGGPKEQYF
TRBJ2-7	TRBV19	-	CASSIAGGVPYEQYF
TRBJ2-3	TRBV4-3	TRBD1	CASSQERDRVGDTQYF
TRBJ1-2	TRBV7-6	-	CASSGDGLGYTF
TRBJ2-6	TRBV4-3	-	CASSQEGGPDTGRAGANVLTF
TRBJ1-1	TRBV11-1	-	CASTPGRESFTEAFF
TRBJ2-5	TRBV2	-	CASSDWVKQGRYEETQYF
TRBJ2-5	TRBV7-9	-	CASSDSQETQYF
TRBJ2-2	TRBV9	-	CASSVDGGERFRWNTGELFF
TRBJ2-1	TRBV5-1	-	CASSWGGDEQFF
TRBJ2-7	TRBV6-1	-	CASSEGAGQYF
TRBJ2-1	TRBV27	TRBD2	CASSKGLDEQFF
TRBJ2-4	TRBV4-3	-	CASSQEWVGKNIQYF
TRBJ1-5	TRBV2	-	CASSEGNSNQPQHF
TRBJ2-2	TRBV7-9	-	CASSLYAGTNTGELFF
TRBJ2-2	TRBV19	TRBD2	CASSVGGTGELFF
TRBJ1-3	TRBV5-1	-	CASSSRTVSSGNTIYF
TRBJ2-1	TRBV7-2	TRBD2	CASSSTSGAYNEQFF
TRBJ2-7	TRBV2	-	CASSEGGAAYEQYF
TRBJ2-7	TRBV6-4	-	CASSERGTAHEQYF
TRBJ1-3	TRBV4-3	-	CASSQENGGVGNTIYF
-	TRBV9	-	CASSVGGDSSYEQYF
TRBJ1-4	TRBV2	-	CASSDPSVNEKLFF
TRBJ2-7	TRBV6-5	-	CASSSLRDPPGNEQYF
TRBJ2-3	TRBV4-3	-	CASSQVVYSSTDTQYF